The sequence of this T cell receptor beta chain was determined in a study of early T cells in non-severe SARS-CoV-2 infection. TCRdb used MiXCR to reprocess the 5' RACE reads, holding one entry per CDR3 protein. The table includes about 63,000 distinct CDR3 sequences, 10% to 15% detected once. This CDR3 contains 13 residues. Per germline, CDR1 SEHNR and CDR2 FQNEAQ (reference sequence). Trimming at V came to 5 bases and at J to 3 bases, leaving 4 bases not matched to a gene. This clonotype was seen at least ten times. This sequence originates from an adult who was a healthcare worker with PCR-confirmed SARS-CoV-2 infection or an uninfected control (not recorded which). The chain employs TRBV7-9 and TRBJ2-7; 7 bases are shared with TRBD1. The source material was whole blood. The CDR3: CASSARQGYEQYF. The CDR3 region has the DNA TGTGCCAGCAGCGCCCGACAGGGCTACGAGCAGTACTTC.